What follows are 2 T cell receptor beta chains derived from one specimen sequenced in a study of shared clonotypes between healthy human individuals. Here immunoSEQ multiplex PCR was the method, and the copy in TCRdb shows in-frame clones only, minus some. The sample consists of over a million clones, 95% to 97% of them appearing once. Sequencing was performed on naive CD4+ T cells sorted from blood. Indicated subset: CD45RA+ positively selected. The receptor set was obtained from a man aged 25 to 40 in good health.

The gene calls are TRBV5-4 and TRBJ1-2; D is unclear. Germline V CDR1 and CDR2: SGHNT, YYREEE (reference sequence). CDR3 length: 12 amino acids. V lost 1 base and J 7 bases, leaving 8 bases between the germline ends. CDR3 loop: CASSLRLGGYTF. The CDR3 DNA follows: TGTGCCAGCAGCTTGAGGCTGGGTGGCTACACCTTC.

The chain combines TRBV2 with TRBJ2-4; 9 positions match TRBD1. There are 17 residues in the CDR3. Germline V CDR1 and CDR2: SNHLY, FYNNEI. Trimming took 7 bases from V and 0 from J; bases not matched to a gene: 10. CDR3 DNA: TGTGCCAGCAAAAACAGGGGGCCCTTCTTAGCCAAAAACATTCAGTACTTC. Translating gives CASKNRGPFLAKNIQYF.